Below, 31 T cell receptor beta chains from the same sample are listed, as sequenced in a study of CD8+ T cells in alopecia areata. cDNA reverse transcribed from extracted RNA served as the sequencing template. Profiled with immunoSEQ multiplex PCR; TCRdb holds only in-frame clones, not every one. Here the sample spans under 350,000 clones, over 45% being singletons. Treatment indicated: oral pan-JAK inhibitor, 5-10 mg twice daily. The sequencing here drew on CD4+ T cells sorted from blood, taken at week 24, from a patient treated with tofacitinib. The receptors derive from a human donor with alopecia areata.

With regard to this clone: This same CDR3 is encoded by further DNA sequences in the sample. J is TRBJ2-5 and V is TRBV7-2; possible D gene TRBD2, 5 bases. The CDR3 sequence is 14 residues long. The germline V gene has CDR1 SGHTA and CDR2 FQGNSA. V gave up 1 base and J gave up 2 bases, with 8 bases separating them. This CDR3 reads CASSLGGSQETQYF. The CDR3 nucleotides read TGTGCCAGCAGCTTAGGAGGGTCACAAGAGACCCAGTACTTC.

The chain has TRBV30 and TRBJ1-5; D call uncertain. The CDR3 has 13 amino acids. Germline CDR1 and CDR2: GTSNPN and SVGIG (reference sequence). The V end was cut by 5 bases, the J end by 9 bases, with 17 bases between. This CDR3 reads CAWGLGEVRPQHF. CDR3 DNA: TGTGCCTGGGGACTGGGTGAGGTGCGGCCCCAGCATTTT.

V is TRBV4-1 and J is TRBJ1-1, with TRBD1 as a possible D gene (6 bases). The V end lost 4 bases, the J end lost 0 bases, and 9 bases lay between the germline ends. Germline V gene sequence: CDR1 MGHRA, CDR2 YSYEKL. The CDR3 is 14 residues long. The CDR3 DNA reads TGCGCCAGCAGCCCGGGGACACTGAACACTGAAGCTTTCTTT. Its translation is CASSPGTLNTEAFF.

The V gene is TRBV5-4, the J gene TRBJ2-7, with D tentatively TRBD1 (6 bases). This CDR3 contains 12 residues. Per the germline V gene, CDR1 is SGHNT and CDR2 is YYREEE (reference sequence). The V gene lost 4 bases and the J gene lost 6 bases, with 11 bases spanning the gap. CDR3 bases: TGTGCCAGCAGCGGGCAGGGGATCGAGCAGTACTTC. This encodes CASSGQGIEQYF.

The J gene is TRBJ2-3, the V gene TRBV9, with 8 bases that match TRBD2. Losses at the gene ends were 0 bases for V and 3 bases for J; bases not matched to a gene: 3. The CDR3 covers 15 residues. CDR1 and CDR2 from the germline V gene are SGDLS and YYNGEE. CDR3 region: CASSVGGLGTDTQYF. The CDR3 coding sequence is TGTGCCAGCAGCGTAGGGGGACTAGGGACAGATACGCAGTATTTT.

This clone is a singleton in its sample. This chain uses TRBV27 with TRBJ1-6; 9 bases agree with TRBD1. CDR1 MNHEY and CDR2 SMNVEV come from the germline V gene (reference sequence). The trim removed 0 bases at V and 9 bases at J, leaving 3 bases unmatched. The length of the CDR3 is 15 residues. The CDR3 sequence is CASSLSGDRVSPLHF. The CDR3 DNA sequence: TGTGCCAGCAGTTTATCTGGGGACAGGGTTTCACCCCTCCACTTT.

The CDR3 loop reads CASSRDRSNSPLHF. The CDR3 DNA follows: TGTGCCAGCAGCAGGGATAGGTCTAATTCACCCCTCCACTTT. The rearrangement joins TRBV9 to TRBJ1-6; D is unclear. This CDR3 is built from 14 residues. Deletions cut 4 bases from V and 6 bases from J, with 11 bases between. Germline V gives CDR1 SGDLS, CDR2 YYNGEE.

V is TRBV25-1 and J is TRBJ2-7; TRBD1 is a possible D gene (5 bases). CDR3 length: 13 residues. Trimming left V 1 base short and J 5 bases short, with 9 bases between. Germline V lookup: CDR1 MGHDK, CDR2 SYGVNS. This chain's CDR3 is CASSESGRHEQYF. DNA of the CDR3: TGTGCCAGCAGTGAATCAGGGCGACACGAGCAGTACTTC.

The rearrangement links TRBV11-2 to TRBJ2-2, with D possibly being TRBD2 (6 bases). The V and J ends lost 5 bases and 2 bases respectively, with 15 bases between them. CDR1 is SGHAT and CDR2 is FQNNGV in the germline V gene. CDR3 length: 16 amino acids. CDR3 in amino acids: CASSPRGTSNTGELFF. The DNA for the CDR3 is TGTGCCAGCAGCCCCCGAGGGACTTCTAACACCGGGGAGCTGTTTTTT.

This clone appeared a few times. This rearrangement joins TRBV7-6 to TRBJ2-7, with a possible D match to TRBD2 (5 bases). CDR1 is SGHVS, CDR2 FNYEAQ, per germline. The CDR3 runs 14 residues. V dropped 3 bases and J dropped 3 bases, with 12 bases sitting between them. CDR3 residues: CASSFSDGDYEQYF. As DNA, the CDR3 is TGTGCCAGCAGCTTTTCCGACGGGGACTACGAGCAGTACTTC.

This clone was seen more than once but under ten times. The chain has TRBV30 and TRBJ2-5; tentatively, D is TRBD2 (6 bases). The germline CDR1 and CDR2 sequences are GTSNPN and SVGIG (reference sequence). The CDR3 consists of 14 residues. V was shortened by 2 bases and J by 3 bases, with 13 bases between the two germline ends. The CDR3 protein is CAWSFRLVEETQYF. The CDR3, as DNA: TGTGCCTGGAGTTTCAGACTAGTGGAAGAGACCCAGTACTTC.

The gene calls are TRBV5-4 and TRBJ1-6, with D unclear. V gave up 0 bases and J gave up 9 bases, with 10 bases separating them. From germline, CDR1 is SGHNT and CDR2 YYREEE (reference sequence). The CDR3 loop spans 14 amino acids. The CDR3 reads CASSLALQLSPLHF. Written as DNA, the CDR3 is TGTGCCAGCAGCTTGGCGCTACAACTTTCACCCCTCCACTTT.

This clone was detected only a few times. V usage is TRBV7-9 and J usage is TRBJ2-1; 12 bases match TRBD2. The trim removed 6 bases at V and 6 bases at J, leaving 9 bases unmatched. Germline CDR1 SEHNR, CDR2 FQNEAQ (reference sequence). The CDR3 is 16 residues long. Here the CDR3 DNA reads TGTGCCAGCAGTCCTAGCGGGGGGGGTACCCGCAATGAGCAGTTCTTC. This encodes CASSPSGGGTRNEQFF.

V usage is TRBV27 and J usage is TRBJ2-1, with D perhaps matching TRBD2 (6 bases). In germline, CDR1 is MNHEY, CDR2 SMNVEV (reference sequence). V lost 11 bases to trimming and J lost 6 bases, with 17 bases between them. The CDR3 has 13 amino acids. The CDR3 DNA sequence: TGTGCCCCTGGGGGGACGCCTGGCAATGAGCAGTTCTTC. It yields the protein CAPGGTPGNEQFF.

This CDR3 is CASSLKAWDTQYF. The CDR3 nucleotides are TGTGCCAGCAGCTTAAAAGCTTGGGATACGCAGTATTTT. This sequence joins TRBV7-3 and TRBJ2-3; D is ambiguous. This CDR3 is built from 13 residues. Germline loops: CDR1 SGHTA, CDR2 FQGTGA. V was pared by 1 base and J by 6 bases, with 8 bases between.

The chain couples TRBV7-6 to TRBJ2-5; 12 bases fit TRBD2. The CDR3 is 16 residues long. Germline lookup yields CDR1 SGHVS and CDR2 FNYEAQ. Trimming cost V 6 bases and J 2 bases; bases outside gene matches: 7. The CDR3 DNA reads as TGTGCCAGCAGTCTCGGACTAGCGGGGACGCAAGAGACCCAGTACTTC. Its protein product is CASSLGLAGTQETQYF. The full variable domain, rest sourced from reference TRBV7-6 and TRBJ2-5, is GAGVSQSPRYKVTKRGQDVALRCDPISGHVSLYWYRQALGQGPEFLTYFNYEAQQDKSGLPNDRFSAERPEGSISTLTIQRTEQRDSAMYRCASSLGLAGTQETQYFGPGTRLLVL.

This chain connects TRBV30 to TRBJ2-7; D perhaps matches TRBD1 (6 bases). CDR1 is GTSNPN and CDR2 is SVGIG in the germline V gene (reference sequence). The CDR3 has 13 residues. The V end lost 2 bases, the J end lost 1 base, and 9 bases lay between the germline ends. CDR3 sequence reads: CAWSRQASYEQYF. In nucleotides, the CDR3 is TGTGCCTGGAGTCGACAGGCATCCTACGAGCAGTACTTC.

This clone appeared a single time. The chain uses TRBV28 and TRBJ1-2; D is unresolved. Germline CDR1 reads MDHEN; CDR2 reads SYDVKM. V was cut by 4 bases and J by 4 bases, with 13 bases left in between. This CDR3 spans 14 amino acids. CDR3 sequence (DNA): TGTGCCAGCAGTTCGCTCGACCGTACCTATGGCTACACCTTC. Protein sequence: CASSSLDRTYGYTF.

This chain links TRBV27 with TRBJ1-6; D might be TRBD1 (6 bases). Germline-derived CDR1 and CDR2 are MNHEY and SMNVEV (reference sequence). V lost 4 bases and J lost 9, with 13 bases in between. The CDR3 has 14 residues. In DNA form, the CDR3 reads TGTGCCAGCAGTTACAGGGTACCGGGTTCACCCCTCCACTTT. It encodes CASSYRVPGSPLHF.

The chain is built from TRBV2 and TRBJ2-7; TRBD1 agrees at 8 bases. Germline-derived CDR1 and CDR2 are SNHLY and FYNNEI. The CDR3 extends over 13 amino acids. Losses at the gene ends were 6 bases for V and 3 bases for J; bases not matched to a gene: 4. The CDR3 sequence is CASSLDRDYEQYF. CDR3 nucleotides: TGTGCCAGCAGCCTGGACAGGGACTACGAGCAGTACTTC. Combining the CDR3 with reference TRBV2 and TRBJ2-7 gives the whole variable domain EPEVTQTPSHQVTQMGQEVILRCVPISNHLYFYWYRQILGQKVEFLVSFYNNEISEKSEIFDDQFSVERPDGSNFTLKIRSTKLEDSAMYFCASSLDRDYEQYFGPGTRLTVT.

This chain connects TRBV19 to TRBJ2-7; the D is unclear. The V gene's germline CDR1 is LNHDA and CDR2 SQIVND (reference sequence). Trimming stripped 7 bases from V and 5 bases from J, with 21 bases between. The CDR3 has 15 residues. This chain's CDR3 is CASTPLGSDRHEQYF. DNA for the CDR3: TGTGCCAGTACTCCCCTCGGATCGGACCGCCACGAGCAGTACTTC.

The chain uses TRBV10-3 and TRBJ2-5; D ambiguous. The CDR3 is 11 amino acids. V was pared by 3 bases and J by 2 bases, with 1 base between. Germline values: CDR1 ENHRY, CDR2 SYGVKD. The CDR3 loop is CAISEQETQYF. DNA of the CDR3: TGTGCCATCAGTGAACAAGAGACCCAGTACTTC.

The chain recombines TRBV5-1 with TRBJ1-4; D gene ambiguous. This CDR3 has 15 amino acids. Germline lookup yields CDR1 SGHRS and CDR2 YFSETQ. V lost 4 bases and J 3 bases, leaving 13 bases between the germline ends. The CDR3 nucleotides are TGCGCCAGCAGCCTACGCGGTGAGGCTAATGAAAAACTGTTTTTT. Encoded protein: CASSLRGEANEKLFF.

This rearrangement joins TRBV7-2 to TRBJ2-3, with 7 bases aligning to TRBD2. Germline CDR1 is SGHTA and CDR2 is FQGNSA. Unmatched junction bases numbered 8, after V lost 3 bases and J lost 2 bases. The CDR3 has 16 amino acids. CDR3 sequence: CASSLGPRGVTDTQYF. CDR3 nucleotides: TGTGCCAGCAGCTTGGGCCCCCGGGGGGTCACAGATACGCAGTATTTT.

This CDR3 is CASSPGTGTYEQYF. CDR3 nucleotides: TGCGCCAGCAGCCCCGGGACAGGGACCTACGAGCAGTACTTC. The chain combines TRBV5-1 with TRBJ2-7, with 9 bases that match TRBD1. V was clipped by 4 bases and J by 2 bases; unmatched bases: 4. The CDR3 is made up of 14 amino acids. From germline, CDR1 is SGHRS and CDR2 YFSETQ.

This chain links TRBV2 with TRBJ2-3; D might be TRBD2 (5 bases). Germline V CDR1 and CDR2: SNHLY, FYNNEI. Trimming stripped 2 bases from V and 1 base from J, with 10 bases between. This CDR3 is built from 15 residues. CDR3 protein: CASSERPLGTDTQYF. Written as DNA, the CDR3 is TGTGCCAGCAGTGAACGGCCACTAGGCACAGATACGCAGTATTTT.

The V and J genes are TRBV4-1 and TRBJ2-3, with 9 bases fitting TRBD2. V was clipped by 3 bases and J by 3 bases; unmatched bases: 10. CDR3 length: 17 amino acids. Germline V CDR1 and CDR2: MGHRA, YSYEKL. The CDR3 is CASSHPPRGGRTDTQYF. CDR3 coding DNA: TGCGCCAGCAGCCATCCTCCGCGGGGGGGCAGAACAGATACGCAGTATTTT.

V and J are TRBV6-6 and TRBJ2-7; 7 nucleotides line up with TRBD1. CDR3 length: 11 residues. V was pared by 11 bases and J by 3 bases, with 4 bases of the junction left unmatched. Germline V gives CDR1 MNHNY, CDR2 SVGAGI (reference sequence). The CDR3 protein is CAGGQNYEQYF. The DNA of the CDR3 is TGTGCCGGGGGACAGAACTACGAGCAGTACTTC.

This clone was counted between two and nine times. The chain links TRBV29-1 to TRBJ1-1; D gene ambiguous. The germline CDR1 and CDR2 sequences are SQVTM and ANQGSEA. Trimming shortened V by 8 bases and J by 0 bases, and 10 bases separated the two germline ends. The CDR3 runs to 12 residues. The chain's CDR3 is CSLRVMNTEAFF. As DNA, the CDR3 is TGCAGCCTCCGGGTCATGAACACTGAAGCTTTCTTT.

With regard to this clone: This same CDR3 is encoded by further DNA sequences in the sample. The chain links TRBV30 to TRBJ2-2, with D unresolved. V lost 0 bases and J 4 bases, leaving 6 bases between the germline ends. Germline V lookup: CDR1 GTSNPN, CDR2 SVGIG (reference sequence). This CDR3 region has 13 residues. CDR3 DNA sequence: TGTGCCTGGAGTGTAGGCGGCACCGGGGAGCTGTTTTTT. Translated: CAWSVGGTGELFF.

The chain combines TRBV4-1 with TRBJ2-5; TRBD1 is a possible D gene (5 bases). Trimming pared 0 bases from V and 0 bases from J, leaving 11 bases between. The germline V gene has CDR1 MGHRA and CDR2 YSYEKL. The CDR3 has 16 amino acids. Here the CDR3 reads CASSQEVRQYQETQYF. The CDR3 coding sequence is TGCGCCAGCAGCCAAGAAGTGAGACAGTACCAAGAGACCCAGTACTTC.